The next 28 T cell receptor beta chains were all read from a single sample in a study of T-cell reconstitution after alpha-beta-depleted transplantation in children. During its preparation, the TCRbeta library received unique molecular identifiers. TCRdb reprocessed the PCR reads with MiXCR, giving one entry per CDR3 protein. The sample gives 700,000 to 950,000 distinct CDR3 sequences, around 15% of which show up once; under 6% is in the top ten. This sample comprised PBMCs, mostly from graft donor cells, obtained 360 days after TCRalphabeta/CD19-depleted stem cell transplant. These TCRs come from a male patient between 10 and 17 years old who had a stem cell transplant for acute lymphoblastic leukemia, so the T cells may come from the graft donor.

This clonotype was seen ten or more times. The rearrangement links TRBV7-3 to TRBJ2-1, with a possible D match to TRBD2 (6 bases). The CDR3 length is 15 residues. CDR1 and CDR2 (germline): SGHTA, FQGTGA. The V gene lost 3 bases and the J gene lost 7 bases, with 16 bases spanning the gap. The CDR3 nucleotides are TGTGCCAGCAGCTTTCCTCCCGGAGGGAGGAATGAGCAGTTCTTC. This gives the protein CASSFPPGGRNEQFF.

There are many counts of this clonotype. This CDR3 is CASRTSGRAFETQYF. Written as DNA, the CDR3 is TGTGCCAGCAGGACTAGCGGGAGGGCCTTTGAGACCCAGTACTTC. The chain links TRBV6-5 to TRBJ2-5; 14 nucleotides align to TRBD2. Germline V CDR1 and CDR2: MNHEY, SVGAGI. The CDR3 runs to 15 residues. V trimming: 6 bases; J trimming: 5 bases; junction bases outside the gene matches: 5.

The gene calls are TRBV28 and TRBJ2-4, with 9 bases lining up with TRBD2. The CDR3 length is 19 residues. CDR1 and CDR2 (germline): MDHEN, SYDVKM. The V gene end was trimmed by 2 bases and the J gene end by 0 bases; junction bases not matched to a gene: 11. For the CDR3, the DNA is TGTGCCAGCAGTTTACGGCTAGCGGGACAACGCGTAGCCAAAAACATTCAGTACTTC. Its translation is CASSLRLAGQRVAKNIQYF.

The chain has TRBV11-1 and TRBJ2-1; D gene unclear. V dropped 7 bases and J dropped 3 bases, with 16 bases sitting between them. Germline-derived CDR1 and CDR2 are SGHAT and FQDESV (reference sequence). The CDR3 extends over 15 amino acids. Here the CDR3 DNA reads TGTGCCAGCAACCTTAGGGTACCACGCTACAATGAGCAGTTCTTC. Protein: CASNLRVPRYNEQFF.

The chain links TRBV4-2 to TRBJ2-7; 9 bases map to TRBD2. The V and J ends lost 4 bases and 0 bases, in that order; junction bases with no gene match: 4. CDR1 and CDR2 from the germline V gene are LGHNA and YNFKEQ. This CDR3 has 15 residues. CDR3 in amino acids: CASSPRTSASYEQYF. The CDR3 nucleotides are TGTGCCAGCAGCCCCAGGACTAGCGCCTCCTACGAGCAGTACTTC.

This clonotype occurred many times. Compared with germline, one end of the junction differs, possibly owing to a read error. V is TRBV15 and J is TRBJ2-7, with 8 bases identical to TRBD2. This CDR3 has 16 amino acids. In germline, CDR1 is LNHNV, CDR2 YYDKDF (reference sequence). CDR3 in DNA: TGTGCCACCAGCGGAGACGGAGGACTAGCACGGGGCGAGCAGTACTTC. It codes for CATSGDGGLARGEQYF.

This clonotype was seen a few times. The J gene is TRBJ2-4, the V gene TRBV5-1; the D call may be TRBD1 or TRBD2 (7 bases each). The V end was cut by 0 bases, the J end by 1 base, with 11 bases between. The germline CDR1 and CDR2 sequences are SGHRS and YFSETQ. The CDR3 spans 16 residues. CDR3 amino acids: CASSLDRGGAKNIQYF. For the CDR3, the DNA is TGCGCCAGCAGCTTGGACAGGGGAGGGGCCAAAAACATTCAGTACTTC.

The rearrangement links TRBV7-9 to TRBJ2-2; no clear D. The CDR3 sequence is 14 residues long. From germline, CDR1 is SEHNR and CDR2 FQNEAQ (reference sequence). Trimming removed 6 bases from V and 2 bases from J, with 10 bases in between. This chain's CDR3 is CASSAELNTGELFF. In DNA, the CDR3 is TGTGCCAGCAGTGCTGAGTTAAACACCGGGGAGCTGTTTTTT. The full variable domain, its missing parts supplied by reference TRBV7-9 and TRBJ2-2, is DTGVSQNPRHKITKRGQNVTFRCDPISEHNRLYWYRQTLGQGPEFLTYFQNEAQLEKSRLLSDRFSAERPKGSFSTLEIQRTEQGDSAMYLCASSAELNTGELFFGEGSRLTVL.

This clonotype occurred many times. The chain is built from TRBV19 and TRBJ2-7; D unclear. The CDR3 totals 13 residues. CDR1 and CDR2 from the germline V gene are LNHDA and SQIVND (reference sequence). V was trimmed by 5 bases and J by 2 bases, leaving 10 bases between them. The DNA for the CDR3 is TGTGCCAGTAGTTCGGACGTAACCTACGAGCAGTACTTC. It is translated as CASSSDVTYEQYF.

The CDR3 sequence: CASSLIKRAGPGNNEQFF. CDR3 sequence (DNA): TGTGCCAGCAGCTTAATAAAACGAGCGGGCCCGGGGAACAATGAGCAGTTCTTC. The chain recombines TRBV11-2 with TRBJ2-1; weak D call: TRBD2 (6 bases). CDR1 and CDR2 from the germline V gene are SGHAT and FQNNGV. The germline V and J ends were trimmed by 2 bases and 5 bases, with 22 bases remaining between them. The CDR3 is made up of 18 amino acids.

V is TRBV12-3 or TRBV12-4 and J is TRBJ2-7, with D perhaps matching TRBD1 (6 bases). This CDR3 spans 15 amino acids. Trimming removed 0 bases from V and 6 bases from J, with 15 bases in between. CDR3 sequence reads: CASSLASRWGREQYF. CDR3 DNA: TGTGCCAGCAGTTTAGCGTCTCGGTGGGGGCGCGAGCAGTACTTC.

This clonotype was observed many times. V usage is TRBV5-1 and J usage is TRBJ1-4; unclear D gene. V was shortened by 5 bases and J by 4 bases, with 6 bases between the two germline ends. CDR3 length equals 12 residues. Per the germline V gene, CDR1 is SGHRS and CDR2 is YFSETQ. The CDR3 DNA reads as TGCGCCAGCAGGGGAGGTAATGAAAAACTGTTTTTT. Its protein is CASRGGNEKLFF.

This sequence joins TRBV10-3 and TRBJ1-5; D possibly corresponds to TRBD1 (5 bases). The germline V and J ends were trimmed by 3 bases and 3 bases, with 9 bases remaining between them. The length of the CDR3 is 14 residues. CDR1 and CDR2 (germline): ENHRY, SYGVKD. CDR3 in amino acids: CAISELGLNQPQHF. The CDR3 DNA is TGTGCCATCAGTGAATTGGGGCTCAATCAGCCCCAGCATTTT.

V gene TRBV7-8 combines with J gene TRBJ2-5, with D perhaps being TRBD1 or TRBD2 (5 bases each). The CDR3 covers 16 residues. V lost 8 bases and J lost 5, with 24 bases in between. Germline V gene data show CDR1 as SGHVS and CDR2 as FQNEAQ. CDR3 in DNA: TGTGCCAGCGGACCGAGGGTTTACCACCCAGGGGAGACCCAGTACTTC. This codes for CASGPRVYHPGETQYF.

CDR3 in amino acids: CASSVVGWNTEAFF. The CDR3 bases are TGTGCCAGCAGCGTGGTTGGGTGGAACACTGAAGCTTTCTTT. V is TRBV9 and J is TRBJ1-1, with D unresolved. Trimming shortened V by 2 bases and J by 1 base, and 9 bases separated the two germline ends. This CDR3 region has 14 residues. The germline gives CDR1 SGDLS, CDR2 YYNGEE.

V usage is TRBV7-2 and J usage is TRBJ2-3; a weak D match, TRBD2 (6 bases). The CDR3 runs to 19 residues. Trimming took off 2 bases at V and 1 base at J, with 22 bases between the two ends. Germline CDR1 reads SGHTA; CDR2 reads FQGNSA. Here the CDR3 reads CASSLSHPSGRRRTDTQYF. The CDR3 DNA follows: TGTGCCAGCAGCTTATCTCATCCTTCCGGGAGACGCCGCACAGATACGCAGTATTTT.

This clonotype has more than one count but fewer than ten. The chain carries TRBV3-1 and TRBJ1-4, with D unclear. This CDR3 is 16 amino acids long. Per the germline V gene, CDR1 is LGHDT and CDR2 is YNNKEL (reference sequence). Trimming left V 0 bases short and J 10 bases short, with 18 bases between. CDR3 nucleotide sequence: TGTGCCAGCAGCCAAGATACCGGATGGGAGGCCGCAAAACTGTTTTTT. Its protein is CASSQDTGWEAAKLFF.

The chain links TRBV13 to TRBJ2-4; 10 bases are shared with TRBD2. Germline lookup yields CDR1 PRHDT and CDR2 FYEKMQ (reference sequence). This CDR3 has 17 amino acids. Trimming took 4 bases from V and 0 from J; bases not matched to a gene: 6. The CDR3 DNA sequence: TGTGCCAGCAGCTCTAGGACTAGCGGCATAGCCAAAAACATTCAGTACTTC. It encodes CASSSRTSGIAKNIQYF.

V and J are TRBV9 and TRBJ2-1; 9 bases match TRBD2. V lost 3 bases and J lost 9; bases outside the gene matches: 10. This CDR3 contains 15 residues. CDR1 is SGDLS and CDR2 is YYNGEE in the germline V gene. In DNA form, the CDR3 reads TGTGCCAGCAGCGCCCGACTAGCGGAGGGCAGTGAGCAGTTCTTC. This codes for CASSARLAEGSEQFF.

V is TRBV4-1 and J is TRBJ2-7; 14 nucleotides match TRBD2. This CDR3 spans 16 amino acids. With V trimmed by 2 bases and J by 5 bases, 5 bases remained unmatched. Germline loops: CDR1 MGHRA, CDR2 YSYEKL. Here the CDR3 reads CASSQPGGLAGDEQYF. The CDR3 DNA follows: TGCGCCAGCAGCCAACCCGGGGGACTAGCGGGAGACGAGCAGTACTTC.

In this sample, this clonotype turned up a few times. This chain links TRBV27 with TRBJ2-3, with 13 bases matching TRBD2. The CDR3 has 16 residues. CDR1 and CDR2 from the germline V gene are MNHEY and SMNVEV (reference sequence). V trimming: 7 bases; J trimming: 3 bases; junction bases outside the gene matches: 7. The CDR3 protein is CASKGTSGMLTDTQYF. CDR3 in DNA: TGTGCCAGCAAGGGGACTAGCGGGATGTTGACAGATACGCAGTATTTT.

The rearrangement links TRBV5-1 to TRBJ2-1; 9 bases are a match to TRBD2. The germline gives CDR1 SGHRS, CDR2 YFSETQ. This CDR3 spans 14 amino acids. The junction had 6 bases not matched to a gene; V was cut back by 3 bases and J by 8 bases. In DNA form, the CDR3 reads TGCGCCAGCAGCTGGCGGACTAGCGTCGATGAGCAGTTCTTC. Translated, it gives CASSWRTSVDEQFF.

CDR3 nucleotide sequence: TGTGCCACCAGTGACCCGTCGGGGGATAGTTACAATGAGCAGTTCTTC. It is translated as CATSDPSGDSYNEQFF. The J gene is TRBJ2-1, the V gene TRBV24-1, with a possible D match to TRBD2 (6 bases). CDR1 is KGHDR and CDR2 is SFDVKD in the germline V gene. Deletions cut 4 bases from V and 4 bases from J, with 16 bases between. This CDR3 has 16 amino acids.

This chain uses TRBV7-9 with TRBJ1-6; possibly TRBD1 for D (6 bases). Germline CDR1 reads SEHNR; CDR2 reads FQNEAQ (reference sequence). The V end was cut by 5 bases, the J end by 8 bases, with 13 bases between. This CDR3 has 14 residues. The CDR3 loop reads CASSHLGGDSPLHF. CDR3 coding DNA: TGTGCCAGCAGCCACCTAGGGGGTGATTCACCCCTCCACTTT.

The rearrangement joins TRBV10-3 to TRBJ2-5; 10 nucleotides agree with TRBD2. The V gene's germline CDR1 is ENHRY and CDR2 SYGVKD. V was clipped by 0 bases and J by 5 bases; unmatched bases: 6. The CDR3 spans 16 residues. The CDR3 sequence: CAISESGLAGAETQYF. In DNA, the CDR3 is TGTGCCATCAGTGAGTCAGGGCTAGCGGGGGCGGAGACCCAGTACTTC.

The chain recombines TRBV27 with TRBJ1-2, with 8 bases aligning to TRBD1. In germline, CDR1 is MNHEY, CDR2 SMNVEV (reference sequence). The CDR3 length is 16 residues. Unmatched junction bases numbered 11, after V lost 3 bases and J lost 5 bases. CDR3: CASSFTGGTGNYGYTF. The CDR3 nucleotides read TGTGCCAGCAGTTTCACGGGGGGGACAGGCAATTATGGCTACACCTTC.

The chain couples TRBV5-1 to TRBJ2-4; 11 nucleotides agree with TRBD2. The CDR3 totals 18 residues. After removal of 3 bases from V and 0 bases from J, the junction contained 8 bases not matched to a gene. Germline lookup yields CDR1 SGHRS and CDR2 YFSETQ. The CDR3 spells CASSSGLAGVLAKNIQYF. CDR3 in DNA: TGCGCCAGCAGCTCCGGACTAGCGGGCGTTCTAGCCAAAAACATTCAGTACTTC.

The chain links TRBV5-8 to TRBJ2-5; 8 bases line up with TRBD2. Germline trimming cut 0 bases from V and 6 bases from J; bases unmatched to any gene: 7. The germline V gene has CDR1 SGHTS and CDR2 YDEGEE. The CDR3 contains 15 residues. CDR3 coding DNA: TGTGCCAGCAGCTTGGTCCGGGGGGGTTCCAAGACCCAGTACTTC. Amino acids: CASSLVRGGSKTQYF.